This T cell receptor (beta chain) was retrieved from a study of blood T cell repertoires in COVID-19. For the study at large: Samples came from the United States, Italy and Spain, spanning acute and convalescent COVID-19.

Assay: immunoSEQ multiplex PCR; the TCRdb copy retains only in-frame clones and omits some. The sample includes tens of thousands of clones, approximately 90% of them seen just once. V lost 7 bases to trimming and J lost 5 bases, with 18 bases between them. Germline V lookup: CDR1 SGHNT, CDR2 YYREEE (reference sequence). The CDR3 runs 14 residues. The sequenced material came from peripheral blood. The sequence came from an older man with acute or convalescent COVID-19. The chain combines TRBV5-4 with TRBJ1-1, with D possibly being TRBD1 (6 bases). The CDR3 reads CASGRGGPRTEAFF. CDR3 DNA sequence: TGTGCCAGCGGACGGGGGGGCCCGCGGACTGAAGCTTTCTTT.